What follows is one T cell receptor (beta chain) and its context. This CDR3 comprises 18 residues. Germline loops: CDR1 PRHDT, CDR2 FYEKMQ (reference sequence). The V gene end was trimmed by 5 bases and the J gene end by 5 bases; junction bases not matched to a gene: 19. Cohorts were assigned according to the clinical history that participants reported. Donors in Cohort 3 counted as recovered after two negative PCRs, clearance, or symptom resolution. This record belongs to a study of blood T cell repertoires in COVID-19. Whole-study context: Acute-phase and convalescent COVID-19 samples originated in the United States, Italy and Spain.

Data came from immunoSEQ multiplex PCR; TCRdb stores just in-frame clones and leaves some out. The sample yields 150,000 to 200,000 clones, 84% seen once. The J gene is TRBJ2-5, the V gene TRBV13, with 8 bases aligning to TRBD2. The sequencing sample was made of PBMCs or T cells enriched from blood (not recorded which). The sequence was collected from a man in his forties or fifties who had recovered from COVID-19. The CDR3 sequence is CASSQTGLGGRARETQYF. The CDR3 nucleotides are TGTGCCAGCAGCCAAACGGGACTAGGAGGGCGGGCGCGGGAGACCCAGTACTTC.